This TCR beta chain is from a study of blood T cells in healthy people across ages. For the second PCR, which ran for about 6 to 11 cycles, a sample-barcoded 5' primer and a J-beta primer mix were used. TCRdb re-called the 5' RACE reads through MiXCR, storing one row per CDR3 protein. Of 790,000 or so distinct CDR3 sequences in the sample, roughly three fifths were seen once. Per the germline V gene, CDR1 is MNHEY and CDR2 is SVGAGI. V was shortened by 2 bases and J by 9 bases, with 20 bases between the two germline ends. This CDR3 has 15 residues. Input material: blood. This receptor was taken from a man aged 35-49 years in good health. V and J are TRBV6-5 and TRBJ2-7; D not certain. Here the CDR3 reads CASSYAPDGPAGQYF. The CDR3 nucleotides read TGTGCCAGCAGTTACGCCCCGGACGGACCTGCCGGGCAGTACTTC.